A selection of T cell receptor beta chains follows, all from one sample in a study of blood T cell repertoires in COVID-19. Only in-frame clones appear in the TCRdb table, and some are missing; sequencing was by immunoSEQ multiplex PCR. The data show 200,000 to 250,000 clones, 80% to 90% seen once. The specimen sequenced was peripheral blood. The receptors come from a young man with COVID-19, enrolled during active disease. Each CDR3 is given with its conserved first and last residue. D genes are given only for firm matches. Not all rows give a size; the values are once, few, many and, for expanded clones, a class.

d_call j_call clone_size v_call cdr3_nt cdr3_aa
TRBD2 TRBJ2-7 NA TRBV7-2 TGTGCCAGCAGCTCCCGGACTAGCGGGAGCTCCTACGAGCAGTACTTC CASSSRTSGSSYEQYF
TRBD2 TRBJ2-1 NA TRBV24-1 TGTGCCACCGAGGGGACTAGCGGGAGGGCCGTCTACAATGAGCAGTTCTTC CATEGTSGRAVYNEQFF
NA TRBJ2-5 NA TRBV7-2 TGTGCCAGCAGCTTAGGTTGGGGCCGCCAAGAGACCCAGTACTTC CASSLGWGRQETQYF
NA TRBJ1-1 few TRBV18 TGTGCCAGCTCGCTACTCCGTGGGGCCGCTGAAGCTTTCTTT CASSLLRGAAEAFF
TRBD1 TRBJ1-2 NA TRBV19 TGTGCCAGTAGCCCGGACAGGGGAAACTATGGCTACACCTTC CASSPDRGNYGYTF
NA TRBJ2-7 NA TRBV3-1/TRBV3-2 TGTGCCAGCAGCCAAGAAGGGGCGGGGGCCGCCTACGAGCAGTACTTC CASSQEGAGAAYEQYF
NA TRBJ1-5 few TRBV7-2 TGTGCCAGCAGCGCGACTTTCAATCAGCCCCAGCATTTT CASSATFNQPQHF
TRBD2 TRBJ2-3 NA TRBV19 TGTGCCAGTACCGATAGGACTAGCGGTGAAAGCACAGATACGCAGTATTTT CASTDRTSGESTDTQYF
NA TRBJ2-5 NA TRBV20-1 TGCAGTGCTAGCCATGAGACCCAGTACTTC CSASHETQYF
NA TRBJ1-6 NA TRBV19 TGTGCCAGTAGTACAGGGAATTCACCCCTCCACTTT CASSTGNSPLHF
TRBD1 TRBJ2-3 NA TRBV27 TGTGCCAGCATGGTCAGGGGGCGCGGTGCAGATACGCAGTATTTT CASMVRGRGADTQYF
NA TRBJ2-7 NA TRBV11-2 TGTGCCAGCAGCTCCGAAAAACAGGGTTTTTCTTACGAGCAGTACTTC CASSSEKQGFSYEQYF
NA TRBJ1-1 NA TRBV18 TGTGCCAGCTCACCTTGGACAGAATTAAGCACTGAAGCTTTCTTT CASSPWTELSTEAFF
TRBD1 TRBJ2-7 NA TRBV7-8 TGTGCCAGCAGCCTCGGCCTGGACAGGGACTACGAGCAGTACTTC CASSLGLDRDYEQYF
NA TRBJ1-5 NA TRBV21-1 TGTGCCAGCAGGCGACAAGTAGGCAATCAGCCCCAGCATTTT CASRRQVGNQPQHF
TRBD2 TRBJ2-7 NA TRBV3-1/TRBV3-2 TGTGCCAGCAGCCGGGCCCTCAGCGGGGGCTACGAGCAGTACTTC CASSRALSGGYEQYF
TRBD1 TRBJ2-2 NA TRBV10-3 TGTGCCATCAGGCTCCGGGACAGTGACACCGGGGAGCTGTTTTTT CAIRLRDSDTGELFF
NA TRBJ2-2 NA TRBV3-1/TRBV3-2 TGTGCCAGCAGCCAAGTTTACGGGAGTAGGAACACCGGGGAGCTGTTTTTT CASSQVYGSRNTGELFF
NA TRBJ1-4 once TRBV4-3 TGCGCCAGCAGCCAGGAGACAGGCTTTACGACGGCTAATGAAAAACTGTTTTTT CASSQETGFTTANEKLFF
TRBD1 TRBJ1-2 NA TRBV7-9 TGTGCCAGCAGCCGAGACAGGGCCTCTAACTATGGCTACACCTTC CASSRDRASNYGYTF
TRBD1 TRBJ2-1 NA TRBV7-3 TGTGCCAGCAGCTTAAGAGATCGGACAGGGTATGACAATGAGCAGTTCTTC CASSLRDRTGYDNEQFF
NA TRBJ2-7 NA TRBV18 TGTGCCAGCTCACCACCAAACGGAGGGGTTTCCTCCTACGAGCAGTACTTC CASSPPNGGVSSYEQYF
NA TRBJ2-7 NA TRBV6-5 TGTGCCAGCCTTAGGGCAGGGCGAGAGCAGTACTTC CASLRAGREQYF
NA TRBJ1-1 NA TRBV5-1 TGCGCCAGCAGCTTGGGCGGCAGCTCCATAATGTACACTGAAGCTTTCTTT CASSLGGSSIMYTEAFF
TRBD1 TRBJ1-2 NA TRBV5-6 TGTGCCAGCAGTTCTAGGACAGGGGCAAACTATGGCTACACCTTC CASSSRTGANYGYTF
TRBD2 TRBJ2-1 NA TRBV7-3 TGTGCCAGCAGCCTTCTAGCGGGGGGGCTCTACAATGAGCAGTTCTTC CASSLLAGGLYNEQFF
TRBD2 TRBJ2-1 NA TRBV30 TGTGCCTGGAGTGTACAGCTAGCGGGAAGAGGGAATGAGCAGTTCTTC CAWSVQLAGRGNEQFF
NA TRBJ2-3 NA TRBV6-4 TGTGCCAGCAGTCAGGGCACCACAGATACGCAGTATTTT CASSQGTTDTQYF
NA TRBJ1-4 NA TRBV29-1 TGCAGCGCCTCAGACAGGACTAATGAAAAACTGTTTTTT CSASDRTNEKLFF
NA TRBJ1-6 NA TRBV4-1 TGCGCCAGCAGCCAAGAGGGGGGACTAGGGAGGCCCTATAATTCACCCCTCCACTTT CASSQEGGLGRPYNSPLHF
NA TRBJ1-3 NA TRBV4-2 TGTGCCAGCAGCCAAGATTGGAGGGGCGAAGGAAACACCATATATTTT CASSQDWRGEGNTIYF
NA TRBJ2-1 once TRBV18 TGTGCCAGCTCACCACGGGCAGGGCTCGGCAATGAGCAGTTCTTC CASSPRAGLGNEQFF
TRBD2 TRBJ2-3 NA TRBV4-3 TGCGCCAGCAGCCAAGAAGGGGTAGCGGGGGGGCCCTCAGATACGCAGTATTTT CASSQEGVAGGPSDTQYF
NA TRBJ1-3 NA TRBV19 TGTGCCAGTAGTACCCGGACACCCTCTGGAAACACCATATATTTT CASSTRTPSGNTIYF
NA TRBJ1-1 few TRBV10-3 TGTGCCATCAGTGACGTCGCCCCGAGAGATGAAGCTTTCTTT CAISDVAPRDEAFF
NA TRBJ1-1 NA TRBV21-1 TGTGCCATTAAAAACCGGGACAGGGGGCTACTAGGGAACACTGAAGCTTTCTTT CAIKNRDRGLLGNTEAFF
NA TRBJ2-1 NA TRBV19 TGTGCCAGTTTTCCAGCGGGCAGCTCCTACAATGAGCAGTTCTTC CASFPAGSSYNEQFF